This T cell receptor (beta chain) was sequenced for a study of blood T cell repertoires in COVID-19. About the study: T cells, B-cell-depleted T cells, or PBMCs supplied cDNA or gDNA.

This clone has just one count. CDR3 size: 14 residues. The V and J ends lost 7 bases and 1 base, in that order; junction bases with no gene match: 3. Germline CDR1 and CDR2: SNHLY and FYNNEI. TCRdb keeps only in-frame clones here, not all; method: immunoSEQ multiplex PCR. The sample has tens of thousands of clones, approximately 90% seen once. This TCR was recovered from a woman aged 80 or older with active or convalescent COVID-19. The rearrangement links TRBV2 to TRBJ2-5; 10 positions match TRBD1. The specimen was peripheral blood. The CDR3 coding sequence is TGTGCCAGCACGGGACAGGGGCTCCAAGAGACCCAGTACTTC. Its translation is CASTGQGLQETQYF.